The clone carrying this TCR beta chain was picked up a small number of times. This specimen comes from a study of blood T cell repertoires in COVID-19. Study summary: Collection of acute and convalescent COVID-19 samples took place in the United States, Italy and Spain. In each case, the material was cDNA or gDNA derived from T cells, B-cell-depleted T cells, or PBMCs.

This CDR3 spans 16 amino acids. The germline gives CDR1 LGHNA, CDR2 YSLEER. Trimming removed 3 bases from V and 0 bases from J; junction bases left unmatched: 2. In the study's own analysis: Nucleated cell counts were estimated from reference gene primer amplification. Using immunoSEQ multiplex PCR, the repertoire was profiled, and TCRdb retains in-frame clones only, with some absent. V, J and clone size are those of that table, while D and trimming were read from the DNA. Of about 60,000 clones in the sample, about 78% were seen once. The clonotype comes from a woman of 80 years or more with acute or convalescent COVID-19. Material for sequencing was peripheral blood. The chain joins TRBV4-3 to TRBJ1-6; 7 bases match TRBD1. The CDR3 DNA is TGCGCCAGCAGCCACCGACAGGGCTCCTATAATTCACCCCTCCACTTT. Amino acids: CASSHRQGSYNSPLHF.